This is a list of T cell receptor beta chains from one sample in a study of blood T cell repertoires in COVID-19. The repertoire was sequenced with immunoSEQ multiplex PCR; TCRdb's copy has only in-frame clones and lacks some. The profile shows more than 100,000 clones, 82% of them singletons. The sample was peripheral blood. The receptors stem from a woman in her sixties or seventies with acute or convalescent COVID-19. Both conserved end residues are part of each CDR3. The D gene is left open where the match is weak. Clone sizes are given selectively: once, few, many, or a class where the clone is expanded.

>TRBJ1-1|TRBV3-1/TRBV3-2|-|-
TGTGCCAGCAGTTTGACAAGCAACACTGAAGCTTTCTTT
CASSLTSNTEAFF
>TRBJ1-1|TRBV11-2|-|-
TGTGCCAGCAGCTTAGAACAGGCACTGGAAGCTTTCTTT
CASSLEQALEAFF
>TRBJ2-6|TRBV7-3|-|-
TGTGCCAGCAGCTCTCAGGGTAGCTCTGGGGCCAACGTCCTGACTTTC
CASSSQGSSGANVLTF
>TRBJ2-1|TRBV21-1|-|-
TGTGCCAGCATCCCCAGGGGCGACAATGAGCAGTTCTTC
CASIPRGDNEQFF
>TRBJ1-4|TRBV4-3|TRBD1|-
TGCGCCAGCAGCCGAATTCGACAGGGTGAAAAACTGTTTTTT
CASSRIRQGEKLFF
>TRBJ2-1|TRBV14|TRBD2|-
TGTGCCAGCAGCCCGCTGGCTAGCGGGGGGACAGGACCTAATCCAAGCTCCTACAATGAGCAGTTCTTC
CASSPLASGGTGPNPSSYNEQFF
>TRBJ1-2|TRBV9|-|few
TGTGCCAGCAGCGTAGATTCGAACTATGGCTACACCTTC
CASSVDSNYGYTF
>TRBJ2-7|TRBV12-5|TRBD1|-
TGTGCTAGTGGTACGACAGGGCCCGAGCAGTACTTC
CASGTTGPEQYF
>TRBJ2-7|TRBV12-5|TRBD1|-
TGTGCTAGTGGTTTGACCCAGGGGACAGGCAGCGAGCAGTACTTC
CASGLTQGTGSEQYF
>TRBJ1-3|TRBV9|-|once
TGTGCCAGCAGTGCTGAGGGCTCTGGAAACACCATATATTTT
CASSAEGSGNTIYF
>TRBJ2-3|TRBV4-3|TRBD2|-
TGCGCCAGCAGCCAAGAAGGGCGGGGGATAGATACGCAGTATTTT
CASSQEGRGIDTQYF
>TRBJ1-6|TRBV2|-|-
TGTGCCAGCACTTTCTCCGGGACATATAATTCACCCCTCCACTTT
CASTFSGTYNSPLHF
>TRBJ2-5|TRBV7-3|TRBD2|once
TGTGCCAGCAGCCCCCAGGAGCGGGGGGGCTTAGAGACCCAGTACTTC
CASSPQERGGLETQYF
>TRBJ1-2|TRBV6-2/TRBV6-3|TRBD1|-
TGTGCCAGCAGTTACTCGAGAGGACAGGGAAACTATGGCTACACCTTC
CASSYSRGQGNYGYTF
>TRBJ1-2|TRBV30|TRBD1|many
TGTGCCTGGAGTGCAGGGGGTGGAGGCTACACCTTC
CAWSAGGGGYTF
>TRBJ1-6|TRBV21-1|-|-
TGTGCCAGCAAGGACAGGGGTTCCTTAAATTCACCCCTCCACTTT
CASKDRGSLNSPLHF
>TRBJ1-2|TRBV6-5|-|-
TGTGCCAGCAGTTACTCTGGGGGCTCCTATGGCTACACCTTC
CASSYSGGSYGYTF
>TRBJ1-1|TRBV30|-|-
TGTGCCTGGAGCGGGCAGGGGCAAACTGAAGCTTTCTTT
CAWSGQGQTEAFF
>TRBJ1-2|TRBV10-3|-|once
TGTGCCATCAGTGAGGGTTTAGGGGCCACCTTC
CAISEGLGATF
>TRBJ1-3|TRBV27|-|-
TGTGCCAGCAGTTCCGGGGGAACTGGAAACACCATATATTTT
CASSSGGTGNTIYF
>TRBJ2-2|TRBV4-3|-|-
TGCGCCAGCAGCCAGTCTCTCGGGGAGCTGTTTTTT
CASSQSLGELFF
>TRBJ1-5|TRBV10-3|TRBD1|-
TGTGCCATCAGGGGGGACAGCGACAATCAGCCCCAGCATTTT
CAIRGDSDNQPQHF
>TRBJ2-3|TRBV27|TRBD2|-
TGTGCCAGCAGTCCCGGGCTGTGGACTAGCGGTTCGTCTAGCACAGATACGCAGTATTTT
CASSPGLWTSGSSSTDTQYF